The clone carrying this TCR beta chain showed up just a few times. This CDR3 is also generated by other DNA sequences in the sample. The CDR3 spans 14 residues. The junction had 0 bases not matched to a gene; V was cut back by 3 bases and J by 4 bases. Germline CDR1 reads MGHRA; CDR2 reads YSYEKL. This entry comes from a study of T cell changes during pregnancy in multiple sclerosis. Only in-frame clones appear in the TCRdb table, and some are missing; sequencing was by immunoSEQ multiplex PCR. The data hold around 36,000 clones, with more than 90% observed a single time. The chain joins TRBV4-1 to TRBJ2-7; TRBD2 agrees at 13 bases. This TCR was sampled from a female donor with multiple sclerosis, enrolled in a pregnancy study. The sample consisted of peripheral blood, taken before pregnancy. The CDR3 here is CASSQGLAGYEQYF. In DNA form, the CDR3 reads TGCGCCAGCAGCCAGGGACTAGCGGGATACGAGCAGTACTTC.